This entry concerns a single T cell receptor beta chain. Sequencing used immunoSEQ multiplex PCR; TCRdb keeps in-frame clones, though not all of them. The table lists some 120,000 clones, almost 95% of them singletons. This sample stems from a study of control samples from healthy donors and cancer patients. This CDR3 region has 13 residues. The V gene end was trimmed by 8 bases and the J gene end by 3 bases; junction bases not matched to a gene: 6. Per germline, CDR1 MNHEY and CDR2 SVGAGI. The receptor's source is an elderly man with head and neck cancer. Input material: PBMCs. The V gene is TRBV6-5, the J gene TRBJ2-7; 8 nucleotides line up with TRBD2. CDR3 residues: CASRAGDGYEQYF. The DNA for the CDR3 is TGTGCCAGCCGAGCGGGAGACGGCTACGAGCAGTACTTC.